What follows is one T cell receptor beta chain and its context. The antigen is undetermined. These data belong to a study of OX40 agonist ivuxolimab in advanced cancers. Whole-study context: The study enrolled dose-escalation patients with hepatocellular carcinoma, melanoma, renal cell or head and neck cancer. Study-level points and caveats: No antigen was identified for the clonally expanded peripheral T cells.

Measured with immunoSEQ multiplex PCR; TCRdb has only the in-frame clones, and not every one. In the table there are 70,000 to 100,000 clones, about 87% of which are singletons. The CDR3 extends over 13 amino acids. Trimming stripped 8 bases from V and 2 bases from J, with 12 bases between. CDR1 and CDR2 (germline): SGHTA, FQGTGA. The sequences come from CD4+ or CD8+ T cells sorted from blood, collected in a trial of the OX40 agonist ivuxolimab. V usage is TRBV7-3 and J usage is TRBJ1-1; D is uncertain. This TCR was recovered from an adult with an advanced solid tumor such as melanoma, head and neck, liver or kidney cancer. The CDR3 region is CASGRVQNTEAFF. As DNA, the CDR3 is TGTGCCAGCGGTCGGGTACAAAACACTGAAGCTTTCTTT. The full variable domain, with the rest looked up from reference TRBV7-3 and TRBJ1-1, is GAGVSQTPSNKVTEKGKYVELRCDPISGHTALYWYRQSLGQGPEFLIYFQGTGAADDSGLPNDRFFAVRPEGSVSTLKIQRTERGDSAVYLCASGRVQNTEAFFGQGTRLTVV.